The 24 T cell receptor beta chains in this list originate from one sample, sequenced in a study of shared clonotypes between healthy human individuals. Some clones are missing from TCRdb's copy, which holds only in-frame ones; the method was immunoSEQ multiplex PCR. The sample consists of 490,000 or so clones, over 65% of them appearing once. The sample taken for sequencing was PBMCs. Source of these receptors: a woman aged 40 to 49 in good health. Some clones in this sample may be carry-over from other donors' samples.

This clone was recorded a few times. The chain has TRBV4-3 and TRBJ2-7; 7 nucleotides line up with TRBD2. CDR1 LGHNA and CDR2 YSLEER come from the germline V gene. V lost 0 bases, J lost 0 bases, and 20 bases stayed unmatched. This CDR3 contains 21 residues. CDR3 nucleotides: TGCGCCAGCAGCCAAGATCCCAACCCACGAAGTAGCGGGCAGAGCTCCTACGAGCAGTACTTC. Its translation: CASSQDPNPRSSGQSSYEQYF.

The rearrangement links TRBV28 to TRBJ2-6; unclear D gene. The V and J ends lost 7 bases and 1 base respectively, with 11 bases between them. The CDR3 has 15 amino acids. Germline V lookup: CDR1 MDHEN, CDR2 SYDVKM. The CDR3 is CASKGGDSGANVLTF. The CDR3 coding sequence is TGTGCCAGCAAGGGTGGAGATTCTGGGGCCAACGTCCTGACTTTC.

The chain employs TRBV5-1 and TRBJ1-1; tentative D call: TRBD1 (6 bases). Germline assignment: CDR1 SGHRS and CDR2 YFSETQ. The CDR3 length is 16 residues. The germline V and J ends were trimmed by 0 bases and 0 bases, with 12 bases remaining between them. The CDR3 region is CASSLALGGMNTEAFF. The CDR3 DNA reads as TGCGCCAGCAGCTTGGCCCTAGGGGGGATGAACACTGAAGCTTTCTTT.

The chain is built from TRBV4-2 and TRBJ2-1, with TRBD2 identical over 8 bases. After removal of 0 bases from V and 2 bases from J, the junction contained 6 bases not matched to a gene. The germline CDR1 and CDR2 sequences are LGHNA and YNFKEQ. This CDR3 region has 17 residues. The CDR3 nucleotides are TGTGCCAGCAGCCAAGAGGCAACTAGCGGTCCCTACAATGAGCAGTTCTTC. Amino acids: CASSQEATSGPYNEQFF.

The rearrangement uses TRBV9 and TRBJ2-6, with a tentative D call TRBD1 (6 bases). Trimming cost V 3 bases and J 2 bases, with 9 bases left between them. This CDR3 contains 15 residues. Germline assignment: CDR1 SGDLS and CDR2 YYNGEE. The CDR3 nucleotides read TGTGCCAGCAGCGCCAGACAGGCTGGGGCCAACGTCCTGACTTTC. This translates into CASSARQAGANVLTF.

The gene calls are TRBV18 and TRBJ2-1; perhaps TRBD2 as D (5 bases). Trimming shortened V by 0 bases and J by 7 bases, and 16 bases separated the two germline ends. Germline loops: CDR1 KGHSH, CDR2 LQKENI. The CDR3 runs 16 residues. The CDR3 is CASSPPGSRVRNEQFF. The CDR3 nucleotides read TGTGCCAGCTCACCACCGGGTTCGAGGGTTCGGAATGAGCAGTTCTTC.

The chain employs TRBV7-3 and TRBJ2-7; TRBD2 matches at 8 bases. The CDR3 extends over 15 amino acids. The V segment lost 2 bases and the J segment 2 bases; nucleotides outside the gene matches: 5. Germline lookup yields CDR1 SGHTA and CDR2 FQGTGA. The CDR3 DNA sequence: TGTGCCAGCAGCTTATCTAGCGGGTCTACCTACGAGCAGTACTTC. Residues: CASSLSSGSTYEQYF.

The gene calls are TRBV28 and TRBJ1-5, with D perhaps TRBD1 (6 bases). With 5 bases removed from V and 2 bases from J, the gap between germline ends came to 16 bases. Per germline, CDR1 MDHEN and CDR2 SYDVKM. CDR3 length equals 16 residues. The CDR3 reads CASSIQQGFGNQPQHF. In DNA form, the CDR3 reads TGTGCCAGCAGTATTCAACAGGGATTTGGCAATCAGCCCCAGCATTTT.

The chain couples TRBV10-2 to TRBJ1-2, with D unclear. Between the trimmed V and J ends, which lost 6 bases and 4 bases, there was a span of 15 bases. Looked up from germline, CDR1 is WSHSY and CDR2 is SAAADI. CDR3 length: 14 amino acids. The CDR3, as DNA: TGCGCCAGCAGCGAGGAGACGGGTGCCTATGGCTACACCTTC. As protein: CASSEETGAYGYTF.

The chain recombines TRBV4-1 with TRBJ2-6, with 7 bases fitting TRBD2. With 2 bases clipped from V and 9 bases from J, the junction kept 10 bases outside the gene matches. The CDR3 covers 16 residues. CDR1 and CDR2 from the germline V gene are MGHRA and YSYEKL. Here the CDR3 DNA reads TGCGCCAGCAGCCAATCTTTCCTAGCGGTCCTCAACGTCCTGACTTTC. Amino acid sequence: CASSQSFLAVLNVLTF.

J is TRBJ1-5 and V is TRBV30; a possible D gene is TRBD1 (5 bases). CDR3 size: 14 residues. CDR1 GTSNPN and CDR2 SVGIG come from the germline V gene (reference sequence). V gave up 3 bases and J gave up 0 bases, with 9 bases separating them. As DNA, the CDR3 is TGTGCCTGGAGCGACAGTAATAGCAATCAGCCCCAGCATTTT. This sequence encodes CAWSDSNSNQPQHF.

This chain connects TRBV6-1 to TRBJ1-2; 8 bases fit TRBD1. The CDR3 runs to 13 residues. CDR1 and CDR2 (germline): MNHNS, SASEGT. With 5 bases clipped from V and 8 bases from J, the junction kept 7 bases outside the gene matches. The DNA for the CDR3 is TGTGCCAGCAGTCCGGACTCAGGGGGCGGCTACACCTTC. It codes for CASSPDSGGGYTF.

The chain employs TRBV28 and TRBJ2-7; 8 bases are shared with TRBD1. Germline CDR1 and CDR2: MDHEN and SYDVKM. There are 13 residues in the CDR3. V dropped 6 bases and J dropped 3; count of bases not matched to a gene: 4. The CDR3 DNA follows: TGTGCCAGCAGCCAAGACAGGGGCTACGAGCAGTACTTC. It specifies CASSQDRGYEQYF.

The V call is TRBV28, the J call TRBJ1-5, with unresolved D. Germline CDR1 MDHEN, CDR2 SYDVKM. Trimming stripped 8 bases from V and 5 bases from J, with 13 bases between. The CDR3 is made up of 13 amino acids. The CDR3 loop reads CASSSSKHQPQHF. CDR3 bases: TGTGCCAGCTCCTCGAGTAAGCATCAGCCCCAGCATTTT.

The V call is TRBV28, the J call TRBJ2-6; possible D gene TRBD1, 7 bases. The germline CDR1 and CDR2 sequences are MDHEN and SYDVKM. Deletions cut 6 bases from V and 2 bases from J, with 14 bases between. This CDR3 is built from 16 residues. The CDR3 spells CASRQGGNTGANVLTF. DNA for the CDR3: TGTGCCAGCAGGCAGGGGGGAAATACTGGGGCCAACGTCCTGACTTTC.

The chain joins TRBV5-1 to TRBJ2-7; D is possibly TRBD2 (6 bases). Germline CDR1 is SGHRS and CDR2 is YFSETQ. V dropped 4 bases and J dropped 3 bases, with 17 bases sitting between them. CDR3 length equals 15 residues. The CDR3 region is CASSTAGLGNYEQYF. CDR3 nucleotide sequence: TGCGCCAGCAGCACCGCGGGATTGGGCAACTACGAGCAGTACTTC.

The V and J genes are TRBV2 and TRBJ2-1; 10 bases agree with TRBD2. V lost 7 bases and J lost 9; bases outside the gene matches: 9. Germline CDR1 and CDR2: SNHLY and FYNNEI. The CDR3 consists of 14 residues. The CDR3 spells CASTELAGVGEQFF. As DNA, the CDR3 is TGTGCCAGCACCGAGCTAGCGGGAGTCGGTGAGCAGTTCTTC.

Only a few counts were recorded for this clone. The rearrangement uses TRBV7-3 and TRBJ2-3; D is undetermined. The germline V gene has CDR1 SGHTA and CDR2 FQGTGA. V was trimmed by 1 base and J by 6 bases, leaving 8 bases between them. The CDR3 extends over 13 amino acids. Here the CDR3 reads CASSLILGDTQYF. The CDR3 bases are TGTGCCAGCAGCTTAATATTAGGTGATACGCAGTATTTT.

The chain uses TRBV28 and TRBJ1-5; no reliable D call. CDR1 is MDHEN and CDR2 is SYDVKM in the germline V gene. This CDR3 is built from 15 residues. V was pared by 1 base and J by 2 bases, with 9 bases between. CDR3 region: CASSLYSGGNQPQHF. DNA for the CDR3: TGTGCCAGCAGTTTATACAGTGGGGGCAATCAGCCCCAGCATTTT. Looking up the rest from reference TRBV28 and TRBJ1-5 gives the full variable domain: DVKVTQSSRYLVKRTGEKVFLECVQDMDHENMFWYRQDPGLGLRLIYFSYDVKMKEKGDIPEGYSVSREKKERFSLILESASTNQTSMYLCASSLYSGGNQPQHFGDGTRLSIL.

This clone was detected ten times or more. The chain uses TRBV7-9 and TRBJ2-3; 11 bases line up with TRBD2. With 3 bases clipped from V and 0 bases from J, the junction kept 11 bases outside the gene matches. Germline assignment: CDR1 SEHNR and CDR2 FQNEAQ (reference sequence). The CDR3 is made up of 19 amino acids. CDR3 region: CASSFGLAGGGTSTDTQYF. Here the CDR3 DNA reads TGTGCCAGCAGCTTCGGGCTAGCGGGGGGCGGAACTAGCACAGATACGCAGTATTTT.

J is TRBJ1-6 and V is TRBV6-1; 7 bases map to TRBD1. This CDR3 contains 15 residues. V gave up 4 bases and J gave up 9 bases; unmatched junction bases: 9. Looked up from germline, CDR1 is MNHNS and CDR2 is SASEGT. The CDR3 DNA reads TGTGCCAGCAGTGTGAGACAGGGTTTAAGTTCACCCCTCCACTTT. Translating gives CASSVRQGLSSPLHF.

V usage is TRBV11-3 and J usage is TRBJ2-2; D gene uncertain. The V end lost 5 bases, the J end lost 3 bases, and 10 bases lay between the germline ends. Germline V gene data show CDR1 as SGHNT and CDR2 as YENEEA. The CDR3 is 14 amino acids. The CDR3 nucleotides read TGTGCCAGCAGCCCTCGAACTTACACCGGGGAGCTGTTTTTT. Amino acid sequence: CASSPRTYTGELFF.

J is TRBJ1-4 and V is TRBV18; no clear D. Per the germline V gene, CDR1 is KGHSH and CDR2 is LQKENI. The CDR3 is made up of 15 amino acids. Trimming pared 3 bases from V and 8 bases from J, leaving 16 bases between. CDR3 amino acids: CASSPRILGNEKLFF. The DNA for the CDR3 is TGTGCCAGCTCACCGCGGATATTGGGGAACGAAAAACTGTTTTTT.

The chain recombines TRBV18 with TRBJ1-3; 9 bases are a match to TRBD1. This CDR3 spans 16 amino acids. The junction had 4 bases not matched to a gene; V was cut back by 4 bases and J by 0 bases. Per the germline V gene, CDR1 is KGHSH and CDR2 is LQKENI. This CDR3 reads CASSRGQGSSGNTIYF. The CDR3 DNA reads as TGTGCCAGCTCACGGGGACAGGGCTCCTCTGGAAACACCATATATTTT.